Listed here are 27 T cell receptor beta chains from one sample, sequenced in a study of T cells after yellow fever vaccination. TCRdb recomputed calls from the 5' RACE reads with MiXCR, one row per CDR3 protein. Among around 30,000 distinct CDR3 sequences, 5% were seen once, and the ten largest hold approximately 39%. The sample in question was CD8+ T cells sorted from PBMCs, obtained 10 days after the yellow fever booster vaccination. Every receptor here comes from a man aged 30 to 45 who received the YFV17D yellow fever vaccine.

The table lists this clonotype with many counts. CDR3 residues: CASSPGAGTTSMSETQYF. The CDR3 region has the DNA TGTGCCAGCAGCCCTGGAGCCGGGACCACCTCCATGTCGGAGACCCAGTACTTC. V gene TRBV9 combines with J gene TRBJ2-5; perhaps D is TRBD1 or TRBD2 (5 bases each). Germline V CDR1 and CDR2: SGDLS, YYNGEE. This CDR3 is 18 amino acids long. The ends were cut back, 4 bases at V and 5 bases at J, with 27 bases in the middle.

Many counts were recorded for this clonotype. The CDR3: CASSLIGAGSYNEQFF. As DNA, the CDR3 is TGTGCCAGCAGTTTAATAGGGGCGGGGTCCTACAATGAGCAGTTCTTC. This chain connects TRBV27 to TRBJ2-1; possible D gene TRBD2, 6 bases. CDR3 size: 16 residues. Trimming left V 2 bases short and J 1 base short, with 12 bases between. Germline-derived CDR1 and CDR2 are MNHEY and SMNVEV (reference sequence).

There are many counts of this clonotype. V is TRBV7-6 and J is TRBJ2-1, with 11 bases aligning to TRBD2. The germline V gene has CDR1 SGHVS and CDR2 FNYEAQ. The CDR3 contains 16 residues. V lost 6 bases, J lost 5 bases, and 9 bases stayed unmatched. The CDR3 region has the DNA TGTGCCAGCAGATCGTTAGCGGGAGGGCCAGACAATGAGCAGTTCTTC. Translation gives CASRSLAGGPDNEQFF.

There are many counts of this clonotype. The genes are TRBV7-9 and TRBJ1-1, with D unresolved. CDR1 SEHNR and CDR2 FQNEAQ come from the germline V gene (reference sequence). The CDR3 is 15 amino acids. Trimming shortened V by 4 bases and J by 0 bases, and 12 bases separated the two germline ends. CDR3 loop: CASSSTDSLNTEAFF. CDR3 coding DNA: TGTGCCAGCAGCTCCACCGACTCTTTGAACACTGAAGCTTTCTTT.

This clonotype was recorded many times. The rearrangement joins TRBV19 to TRBJ1-5; TRBD1 matches 7 bases. The CDR3 consists of 15 residues. CDR1 and CDR2 from the germline V gene are LNHDA and SQIVND (reference sequence). Trimming removed 7 bases from V and 1 base from J; junction bases left unmatched: 7. CDR3 protein: CASIDRERSNQPQHF. The CDR3 nucleotides are TGTGCCAGTATTGACAGGGAAAGAAGCAATCAGCCCCAGCATTTT.

In its sample, this clonotype was seen many times. The chain carries TRBV27 and TRBJ2-1, with D possibly being TRBD2 (6 bases). Germline V gene lookup returns CDR1 MNHEY and CDR2 SMNVEV (reference sequence). The CDR3 is made up of 16 amino acids. V was trimmed by 3 bases and J by 4 bases, leaving 16 bases between them. CDR3 in amino acids: CASSFSGQPGYNEQFF. CDR3 DNA sequence: TGTGCCAGCAGTTTTAGCGGCCAGCCAGGGTACAATGAGCAGTTCTTC.

This clonotype was detected ten times or more. The J gene is TRBJ2-7, the V gene TRBV5-1; D is ambiguous. V gave up 2 bases and J gave up 1 base, with 13 bases separating them. CDR3 length equals 15 residues. CDR1 SGHRS and CDR2 YFSETQ come from the germline V gene. CDR3 sequence reads: CASSFESAASYEQYF. The CDR3 region has the DNA TGCGCCAGCAGCTTTGAATCCGCCGCATCCTACGAGCAGTACTTC.

This clonotype occurred many times. The V gene is TRBV11-2, the J gene TRBJ2-5; tentative D call: TRBD1 (5 bases). There are 15 residues in the CDR3. Deletions cut 3 bases from V and 1 base from J, with 12 bases between. Germline-derived CDR1 and CDR2 are SGHAT and FQNNGV. CDR3 region: CASSFLSDSQETQYF. CDR3 coding DNA: TGTGCCAGCAGCTTCTTATCCGACAGCCAAGAGACCCAGTACTTC.

This clonotype was seen repeatedly, ten times or more. The chain combines TRBV12-3 or TRBV12-4 with TRBJ2-7, with 9 nucleotides matching TRBD2. The CDR3 has 14 residues. V dropped 8 bases and J dropped 6; count of bases not matched to a gene: 11. In DNA, the CDR3 is TGTGCCAGCTCCGCTCAAGCGGGAGGAGGCGAGCAGTACTTC. It specifies CASSAQAGGGEQYF.

This clonotype was seen at least ten times. The genes are TRBV11-2 and TRBJ2-3; 8 nucleotides match TRBD2. The junction had 9 bases not matched to a gene; V was cut back by 5 bases and J by 2 bases. CDR3 length equals 16 residues. CDR1 is SGHAT, CDR2 FQNNGV, per germline. CDR3 nucleotide sequence: TGTGCCAGCAGCCTTTTCGGGCGGGAGGACACAGATACGCAGTATTTT. The encoded protein is CASSLFGREDTDTQYF.

The table lists this clonotype with many counts. The chain combines TRBV6-1 with TRBJ1-1; D is uncertain. This CDR3 contains 13 residues. Germline values: CDR1 MNHNS, CDR2 SASEGT. V was cut by 5 bases and J by 3 bases, with 10 bases left in between. The DNA for the CDR3 is TGTGCCAGCAGTACCCAGCAATACACTGAAGCTTTCTTT. Its translation: CASSTQQYTEAFF.

The rearrangement joins TRBV9 to TRBJ2-7, with 7 bases fitting TRBD2. V was clipped by 0 bases and J by 0 bases; unmatched bases: 3. Looked up from germline, CDR1 is SGDLS and CDR2 is YYNGEE. The CDR3 is 15 amino acids. The DNA for the CDR3 is TGTGCCAGCAGCGTAGCGGGGGACTACTCCTACGAGCAGTACTTC. Encoded protein: CASSVAGDYSYEQYF.

In its sample, this clonotype was seen once. One end of the junction is discordant with germline, which a read error may explain. V and J are TRBV2 and TRBJ2-1; maybe TRBD2 (6 bases). The CDR3 totals 18 residues. The germline CDR1 and CDR2 sequences are SNHLY and FYNNEI. CDR3 amino acids: CTSSLLAWEEYSYNEQFF. CDR3 DNA: TGTACCAGCAGTTTACTCGCTTGGGAGGAGTATTCCTACAATGAGCAGTTCTTC.

Ten or more counts support this clonotype. The V call is TRBV11-2, the J call TRBJ2-7, with a tentative D call TRBD2 (5 bases). Per germline, CDR1 SGHAT and CDR2 FQNNGV. V was trimmed by 4 bases and J by 2 bases, leaving 12 bases between them. This CDR3 spans 14 amino acids. Here the CDR3 reads CASSSPGVPYEQYF. The CDR3 nucleotides read TGTGCCAGCAGCTCCCCCGGGGTACCCTACGAGCAGTACTTC. Complete variable domain (other parts from reference TRBV11-2 and TRBJ2-7): EAGVAQSPRYKIIEKRQSVAFWCNPISGHATLYWYQQILGQGPKLLIQFQNNGVVDDSQLPKDRFSAERLKGVDSTLKIQPAKLEDSAVYLCASSSPGVPYEQYFGPGTRLTVT.

This clonotype was recorded many times. This chain connects TRBV29-1 to TRBJ2-1; 7 nucleotides line up with TRBD2. J gave up 1 base and V 6 bases, and 15 bases lay outside the gene matches. The CDR3 has 17 residues. Germline CDR1 is SQVTM and CDR2 is ANQGSEA. The CDR3 sequence is CSVGLADLLPSYNEQFF. The CDR3 DNA sequence: TGCAGCGTCGGGCTAGCGGACTTACTTCCTTCCTACAATGAGCAGTTCTTC.

There are many counts of this clonotype. J is TRBJ2-6 and V is TRBV6-5, with D uncertain. This CDR3 has 17 amino acids. CDR1 is MNHEY, CDR2 SVGAGI, per germline. Trimming cost V 0 bases and J 2 bases, with 11 bases left between them. The CDR3 reads CASSYSSGSPGANVLTF. CDR3 nucleotides: TGTGCCAGCAGTTACTCGTCAGGTTCGCCTGGGGCCAACGTCCTGACTTTC.

This clonotype was seen ten or more times. The chain uses TRBV11-2 and TRBJ2-5; D unresolved. Germline V CDR1 and CDR2: SGHAT, FQNNGV. This CDR3 spans 15 amino acids. The germline V and J ends were trimmed by 5 bases and 2 bases, with 15 bases remaining between them. Here the CDR3 DNA reads TGTGCCAGCAGCCGCACGAGGAATCTTCAAGAGACCCAGTACTTC. This sequence encodes CASSRTRNLQETQYF. The complete variable domain, with remaining parts taken from reference TRBV11-2 and TRBJ2-5, reads EAGVAQSPRYKIIEKRQSVAFWCNPISGHATLYWYQQILGQGPKLLIQFQNNGVVDDSQLPKDRFSAERLKGVDSTLKIQPAKLEDSAVYLCASSRTRNLQETQYFGPGTRLLVL.

V is TRBV20-1 and J is TRBJ2-5; 10 bases are shared with TRBD2. Germline CDR1 and CDR2: DFQATT and SNEGSKA (reference sequence). This CDR3 spans 15 amino acids. The CDR3 DNA reads as TGCAGCAGCCCTGGACTAGCGGTCTACCAAGAGACCCAGTACTTC. Amino acids: CSSPGLAVYQETQYF.

The rearrangement joins TRBV20-1 to TRBJ2-1; unclear D gene. The CDR3 loop spans 14 amino acids. CDR1 is DFQATT, CDR2 SNEGSKA, per germline (reference sequence). Trimming cost V 2 bases and J 0 bases, with 8 bases left between them. This chain's CDR3 is CSARSHYSYNEQFF. The CDR3 region has the DNA TGCAGTGCTAGATCCCATTACTCCTACAATGAGCAGTTCTTC.

At least ten counts were recorded for this clonotype. The V and J genes are TRBV5-1 and TRBJ2-4, with D possibly being TRBD2 (5 bases). V lost 0 bases to trimming and J lost 5 bases, with 6 bases between them. The germline V gene has CDR1 SGHRS and CDR2 YFSETQ. The CDR3 length is 13 residues. CDR3 DNA: TGCGCCAGCAGCTTGGAGGAGGAAAACATTCAGTACTTC. Its protein product is CASSLEEENIQYF.

In this sample, this clonotype turned up many times. The chain couples TRBV19 to TRBJ2-2, with TRBD1 matching 10 bases. This CDR3 has 16 residues. J lost 3 bases, V lost 5 bases, and 6 bases had no gene match. CDR1 LNHDA and CDR2 SQIVND come from the germline V gene (reference sequence). In DNA form, the CDR3 reads TGTGCCAGTAGTGCCGGGACAGGGGTTTACACCGGGGAGCTGTTTTTT. Protein: CASSAGTGVYTGELFF.

This clonotype has at least ten counts. The gene calls are TRBV6-5 and TRBJ2-3; TRBD2 is a possible D gene (6 bases). The germline V and J ends were trimmed by 8 bases and 4 bases, with 16 bases remaining between them. The germline V gene encodes CDR1 MNHEY and CDR2 SVGAGI. This CDR3 region has 14 residues. For the CDR3, the DNA is TGTGCCAGCCGGGGGACGGGGGAGGCAGATACGCAGTATTTT. Translating it yields CASRGTGEADTQYF.

The rearrangement joins TRBV9 to TRBJ2-3; 12 bases fit TRBD2. Looked up from germline, CDR1 is SGDLS and CDR2 is YYNGEE. The junction had 11 bases not matched to a gene; V was cut back by 4 bases and J by 2 bases. This CDR3 comprises 18 residues. The CDR3 coding sequence is TGTGCCAGCAGCTTAACTCCGGGACTAGCGGGTCTCACAGATACGCAGTATTTT. Its protein is CASSLTPGLAGLTDTQYF.

The genes are TRBV6-1 and TRBJ2-5; D is perhaps TRBD1 or TRBD2 (5 bases each). V was shortened by 2 bases and J by 5 bases, with 6 bases between the two germline ends. The germline V gene encodes CDR1 MNHNS and CDR2 SASEGT. CDR3 size: 12 residues. CDR3 nucleotide sequence: TGTGCCAGCAGTGAATGGGGGGAGACCCAGTACTTC. It is translated as CASSEWGETQYF.

This clonotype was counted ten times or more. The chain employs TRBV20-1 and TRBJ2-7; TRBD1 agrees at 8 bases. Germline CDR1 is DFQATT and CDR2 is SNEGSKA (reference sequence). The J segment lost 4 bases and the V segment lost 4 bases, leaving 6 bases of the junction unmatched. The CDR3 has 13 amino acids. CDR3: CSATHTGGYEQYF. DNA of the CDR3: TGCAGTGCTACACACACAGGGGGTTACGAGCAGTACTTC.

This clonotype was seen ten or more times. The chain is built from TRBV7-6 and TRBJ2-1; D possibly matches TRBD1 or TRBD2 (5 bases each). Germline V lookup: CDR1 SGHVS, CDR2 FNYEAQ. V was clipped by 4 bases and J by 3 bases, with 28 bases between them. This CDR3 has 20 residues. In DNA form, the CDR3 reads TGTGCCAGCAGCTCCAACCGACAGAGCGGCCAACCTACCATCTACAATGAGCAGTTCTTC. Encoded protein: CASSSNRQSGQPTIYNEQFF.

This clonotype was found many times. The chain recombines TRBV20-1 with TRBJ2-7, with 9 bases that match TRBD2. This CDR3 contains 12 residues. The germline gives CDR1 DFQATT, CDR2 SNEGSKA (reference sequence). V dropped 3 bases and J dropped 4; count of bases not matched to a gene: 1. CDR3: CSARLAGYEQYF. CDR3 DNA sequence: TGCAGTGCTAGGCTAGCGGGATACGAGCAGTACTTC.